Sequencing of this T cell receptor (beta chain) was carried out in a study of cytomegalovirus exposure and HLA in healthy donors. Study results and limitations: While the bulk of TCR sequences proved rare, some public TCRs turned up in many donors. The HLA-A and HLA-B alleles of most subjects were reportedly predicted accurately from TCR beta sequences. Cytomegalovirus-associated status was assigned to some 160 TCR beta chains.

Points on this clone: Its antigen is still unknown.

PCR involved 60 Vbeta and 13 Jbeta primers. Clones were read by immunoSEQ multiplex PCR, and TCRdb kept only the in-frame ones, dropping some. The sample records tens of thousands of clones, 60% to 85% being singletons. Per the germline V gene, CDR1 is MNHNS and CDR2 is SASEGT. V lost 5 bases to trimming and J lost 0 bases, with 11 bases between them. This CDR3 is built from 15 residues. The donors comprised healthy bone marrow donors. The genes are TRBV6-1 and TRBJ1-3; no clear D gene. This TCR was sampled from a man aged 18 to 29 in good health and CMV-seronegative. The material sequenced was PBMCs. The CDR3 sequence is CASSTREFSGNTIYF. Written as DNA, the CDR3 is TGTGCCAGCAGTACGAGAGAGTTCTCTGGAAACACCATATATTTT.